Listed below are T cell receptor beta chains from one sample, sequenced in a study of shared T cell receptors in the human thymus. The assay was immunoSEQ multiplex PCR, and TCRdb's table has in-frame clones only and misses some. The data show some 640,000 clones, with around 87% seen just once and 0.0094% held by the top ten. A further study also used this sample, focusing on human thymus T cells.

Sequencing was carried out using thymocytes. These receptors came from a boy less than two years old with a congenital heart defect. CDR3s include the opening cysteine and the closing phenylalanine or tryptophan. A D gene is named only where the DNA matches it firmly. Expanded clones are given a class, and other clones once, few, many or no size at all.

cdr3_aa,cdr3_nt,d_call,v_call,clone_size,j_call
CASSQAGSEQASNTGELFF,TGCGCCAGCAGCCAAGCGGGGTCTGAGCAGGCCTCGAACACCGGGGAGCTGTTTTTT,-,TRBV4-3,-,TRBJ2-2
CASSLEALAGEYTGELFF,TGTGCCAGCAGCTTAGAGGCCCTAGCGGGAGAGTACACCGGGGAGCTGTTTTTT,TRBD2,TRBV11-3,-,TRBJ2-2
CASSYIRRGQGCTGELFF,TGTGCCAGCAGCTATATCCGGCGGGGACAGGGATGCACCGGGGAGCTGTTTTTT,TRBD1,TRBV28,-,TRBJ2-2
CASSAPDRGGKNIQYF,TGTGCCAGCAGTGCTCCTGATAGGGGCGGCAAAAACATTCAGTACTTC,-,TRBV28,-,TRBJ2-4
CASSVAGPPDTQYF,TGCGCCAGCAGTGTTGCGGGACCACCTGATACGCAGTATTTT,-,TRBV10-2,-,TRBJ2-3
CAWHPSRDNYEQYF,TGTGCCTGGCACCCATCGAGGGACAACTACGAGCAGTACTTC,-,TRBV30,-,TRBJ2-7
CASSSSGTRLECSDTQYF,TGTGCCAGCAGCTCCTCCGGGACTAGGCTGGAATGTTCAGATACGCAGTATTTT,TRBD2,TRBV5-4,-,TRBJ2-3
CASSLGGAINYQPNTEAFF,TGTGCCAGCAGCTTGGGAGGAGCCATTAACTACCAACCTAACACTGAAGCTTTCTTT,-,TRBV5-5,-,TRBJ1-1
CSVEDRVKGTDTQYF,TGCAGCGTTGAAGATCGGGTGAAGGGCACAGATACGCAGTATTTT,-,TRBV29-1,-,TRBJ2-3
CASSSKSNTIRGQYF,TGTGCCAGCAGCTCCAAAAGTAATACAATTCGAGGGCAGTACTTC,-,TRBV5-4,-,TRBJ2-7
CASSRIPVPSLEQYF,TGTGCCAGCAGCCGTATCCCGGTGCCTTCGCTCGAGCAGTACTTC,-,TRBV28,-,TRBJ2-7
CASSFSGRVNEQFF,TGTGCCAGCAGTTTTAGCGGGAGGGTCAATGAGCAGTTCTTC,TRBD2,TRBV28,-,TRBJ2-1
CASRDTGVSYNEQFF,TGTGCCAGCAGAGATACAGGGGTGTCCTACAATGAGCAGTTCTTC,TRBD1,TRBV6-5,-,TRBJ2-1
CASSLSQGGRSYGYTF,TGTGCCAGCAGCTTGAGCCAAGGGGGCCGGAGTTATGGCTACACCTTC,TRBD1,TRBV5-6,-,TRBJ1-2
CASSTSPGFGQGNQPQHF,TGTGCCAGTAGTACATCACCGGGTTTCGGACAGGGGAATCAGCCCCAGCATTTT,TRBD1,TRBV19,once,TRBJ1-5
CASSFRPLTGLNEKLFF,TGTGCCAGCAGTTTCCGCCCTTTGACAGGGCTTAATGAAAAACTGTTTTTT,TRBD1,TRBV28,-,TRBJ1-4
CASCALAGHNEQFF,TGCGCCAGCTGCGCGCTAGCGGGGCACAATGAGCAGTTCTTC,TRBD2,TRBV5-1,-,TRBJ2-1
CASSVEGGLSEQYF,TGTGCCAGCAGCGTAGAGGGGGGGCTAAGCGAGCAGTACTTC,-,TRBV9,-,TRBJ2-7
CSATGTTEAFF,TGCAGCGCGACAGGGACCACTGAAGCTTTCTTT,TRBD1,TRBV29-1,-,TRBJ1-1
CASTSHYNEQFF,TGTGCCAGCACGTCACACTACAATGAGCAGTTCTTC,-,TRBV7-2,-,TRBJ2-1
CASSSNRGSAQPQHF,TGTGCCAGCAGCTCCAACAGGGGGTCGGCTCAGCCCCAGCATTTT,TRBD1,TRBV5-6,-,TRBJ1-5
CASSTSASYEQYF,TGCGCCAGCAGCACAAGCGCCTCCTACGAGCAGTACTTC,-,TRBV10-2,-,TRBJ2-7
CAATSGKRTDTQYF,TGTGCCGCAACTAGCGGGAAGCGCACAGATACGCAGTATTTT,TRBD2,TRBV7-8,once,TRBJ2-3
CASSYTALNTGELFF,TGTGCCAGCAGTTATACAGCTTTGAACACCGGGGAGCTGTTTTTT,-,TRBV6-5,-,TRBJ2-2
CAWAVERTDTQYF,TGTGCCTGGGCGGTGGAACGCACAGATACGCAGTATTTT,-,TRBV30,-,TRBJ2-3
CASSLITGTRNTEAFF,TGTGCCAGCAGCTTAATCACCGGGACAAGGAACACTGAAGCTTTCTTT,-,TRBV7-9,-,TRBJ1-1
CASSPLLNTEAFF,TGTGCCAGTAGTCCCTTGTTGAACACTGAAGCTTTCTTT,-,TRBV19,-,TRBJ1-1
CASSKGTAYGYTF,TGCGCCAGCAGCAAAGGGACAGCCTATGGCTACACCTTC,TRBD1,TRBV5-1,few,TRBJ1-2
CASSSGQGRYGYTF,TGTGCCAGCAGCTCGGGACAGGGACGCTATGGCTACACCTTC,TRBD1,TRBV7-8,-,TRBJ1-2
CASSEASRVTEAFF,TGTGCCAGCAGTGAAGCGAGCCGCGTCACTGAAGCTTTCTTT,-,TRBV6-1,-,TRBJ1-1
CASSDPSGRTPTSDANTGELFF,TGTGCCAGCTCAGACCCCTCCGGCAGGACCCCTACTAGCGACGCGAACACCGGGGAGCTGTTTTTT,TRBD2,TRBV18,-,TRBJ2-2
CASSPTGPGAGQYF,TGTGCCAGCAGCCCGACAGGGCCTGGGGCAGGGCAGTACTTC,TRBD1,TRBV28,-,TRBJ2-7
CATSRVRQGTGELFF,TGTGCCACCAGCAGAGTCCGACAGGGCACCGGGGAGCTGTTTTTT,TRBD1,TRBV15,-,TRBJ2-2
CAWSQSQLAGVGEQFF,TGTGCCTGGAGTCAGTCTCAGCTAGCGGGAGTAGGTGAGCAGTTCTTC,TRBD2,TRBV30,-,TRBJ2-1
CASSLGGRSGTGELFF,TGTGCCAGCAGCTTAGGGGGGAGGTCGGGAACCGGGGAGCTGTTTTTT,-,TRBV7-9,-,TRBJ2-2
CASGLAGGQKNTEAFF,TGTGCTAGTGGTTTGGCGGGGGGACAAAAGAACACTGAAGCTTTCTTT,-,TRBV12-5,-,TRBJ1-1
CATSRAGSRGSTEAFF,TGTGCCACCAGCAGAGCGGGAAGCAGGGGGTCCACTGAAGCTTTCTTT,TRBD1,TRBV15,-,TRBJ1-1
CASSDRGMGYQPQHF,TGTGCCAGCAGTGACCGAGGGATGGGTTATCAGCCCCAGCATTTT,-,TRBV6-1,-,TRBJ1-5
CASRTQPGGPSEQYF,TGTGCCAGCAGGACCCAACCGGGAGGGCCTTCCGAGCAGTACTTC,TRBD2,TRBV11-2,-,TRBJ2-7
CASSQRGKQPQHF,TGCGCCAGCAGCCAGCGGGGGAAACAGCCCCAGCATTTT,-,TRBV4-1,-,TRBJ1-5
CASSQVTGRSGNTIYF,TGCGCCAGCAGCCAAGTAACAGGGAGATCTGGAAACACCATATATTTT,-,TRBV4-3,-,TRBJ1-3
CATSLRLTDTQYF,TGTGCCACCAGCCTTCGACTCACAGATACGCAGTATTTT,-,TRBV15,-,TRBJ2-3
CASSQAVGGQADYEQYF,TGTGCCAGCAGTCAAGCGGTGGGGGGACAGGCAGACTACGAGCAGTACTTC,TRBD1,TRBV28,-,TRBJ2-7
CASSVTGCRNQPQHF,TGTGCCAGCAGCGTGACAGGTTGTCGCAATCAGCCCCAGCATTTT,-,TRBV28,-,TRBJ1-5